This T cell receptor beta chain stems from a study of blood T cell repertoires in COVID-19. Here immunoSEQ multiplex PCR was the method, and the copy in TCRdb shows in-frame clones only, minus some. The top ten clones hold roughly 15% of a sample with approximately 71,000 clones, roughly 80% of them seen once. The CDR3 loop spans 12 amino acids. Germline V lookup: CDR1 SGHRS, CDR2 YFSETQ. The germline V and J ends were trimmed by 3 bases and 12 bases, with 12 bases remaining between them. The V and J genes are TRBV5-1 and TRBJ1-4; no clear D. This clonotype was sampled from a woman aged 80 or over with acute or convalescent COVID-19. The sequencing input was peripheral blood. The CDR3 sequence: CASSWSGAQLFF. CDR3 in DNA: TGCGCCAGCAGCTGGTCGGGTGCACAACTGTTTTTT.